A single sample gave rise to the 15 T cell receptor beta chains below, sequenced in a study of cytomegalovirus exposure and HLA in healthy donors (dated by TCRdb to about 2017). Library prep was done by the immunoSEQ multiplex PCR assay. For the multiplex PCR, a mixture combining 60 forward primers for TCR Vbeta segments and 13 reverse primers for TCR Jbeta segments was used. TCRdb holds this immuneACCESS table with in-frame rearrangements only. Some clones are missing; in checked studies, unresolved V genes explain under half, and the rest has no known cause. The table for this sample lists 130,000 or so clones; 70% to 85% of them were counted only once. Of the sample, 2.5% to 3% is held by the ten largest clones. The specimen was PBMCs. All receptors come from a young woman in good health and CMV-seropositive.

This chain connects TRBV6-5 to TRBJ2-1; D perhaps matches TRBD2 (5 bases). Germline CDR1 reads MNHEY; CDR2 reads SVGAGI. The CDR3 extends over 15 amino acids. Trimming shortened V by 5 bases and J by 7 bases, and 18 bases separated the two germline ends. The CDR3: CASSTGPSPGNEQFF. CDR3 nucleotides: TGTGCCAGCAGTACCGGACCCTCCCCGGGAAATGAGCAGTTCTTC.

The chain uses TRBV7-9 and TRBJ2-2; 7 bases map to TRBD2. The V gene's germline CDR1 is SEHNR and CDR2 FQNEAQ (reference sequence). V lost 1 base and J lost 6; bases outside the gene matches: 5. This CDR3 comprises 15 residues. CDR3 protein: CASSLGAGLAGELFF. CDR3 sequence (DNA): TGTGCCAGCAGCTTAGGGGCAGGACTAGCCGGGGAGCTGTTTTTT.

V is TRBV9 and J is TRBJ2-1; 9 nucleotides match TRBD1. Germline CDR1 reads SGDLS; CDR2 reads YYNGEE. CDR3 length: 16 amino acids. After removal of 0 bases from V and 6 bases from J, the junction contained 7 bases not matched to a gene. In DNA form, the CDR3 reads TGTGCCAGCAGCGTAGCTACCGGACAGGGGATCAATGAGCAGTTCTTC. Protein product: CASSVATGQGINEQFF.

The chain links TRBV2 to TRBJ1-2, with TRBD1 matching over 11 bases. The germline V gene encodes CDR1 SNHLY and CDR2 FYNNEI. There are 14 residues in the CDR3. V shed 6 bases, J shed 7 bases, and the junction held 7 bases outside the gene matches. The CDR3 sequence: CASRVRTGGSGYTF. The CDR3 DNA reads TGTGCCAGCAGGGTCCGGACAGGGGGCAGTGGCTACACCTTC.

The V and J genes are TRBV29-1 and TRBJ2-3, with D possibly TRBD1 on 5 matching bases. CDR3 length equals 13 residues. Trimming pared 7 bases from V and 0 bases from J, leaving 11 bases between. Germline assignment: CDR1 SQVTM and CDR2 ANQGSEA. Here the CDR3 reads CSALRDSTDTQYF. The CDR3 DNA reads as TGCAGCGCACTCAGGGATAGCACAGATACGCAGTATTTT.

The rearrangement uses TRBV11-3 and TRBJ2-1; possibly TRBD2 for D (5 bases). The V and J ends lost 4 bases and 7 bases respectively, with 11 bases between them. Looked up from germline, CDR1 is SGHNT and CDR2 is YENEEA. The CDR3 sequence is 13 residues long. The CDR3 loop is CASSSLVGNEQFF. The CDR3 DNA sequence: TGTGCCAGCAGCTCACTAGTGGGTAATGAGCAGTTCTTC.

This clone was detected only a few times. This chain joins TRBV2 and TRBJ2-2; weak D call: TRBD2 (5 bases). Deletions cut 3 bases from V and 0 bases from J, with 11 bases between. The CDR3 covers 16 residues. Germline CDR1 SNHLY, CDR2 FYNNEI. The CDR3 here is CASSEERAANTGELFF. CDR3 sequence (DNA): TGTGCCAGCAGTGAGGAGAGGGCGGCGAACACCGGGGAGCTGTTTTTT.

The chain couples TRBV2 to TRBJ2-4; 11 bases are shared with TRBD1. The CDR3 is 12 residues long. CDR1 is SNHLY and CDR2 is FYNNEI in the germline V gene. With 6 bases clipped from V and 9 bases from J, the junction kept 1 base outside the gene matches. The CDR3: CASRGTGGIQYF. The CDR3 nucleotides are TGTGCCAGCAGGGGGACAGGGGGCATTCAGTACTTC.

The DNA for the CDR3 is TGTGCCAGCAGCGTAATCACAGGCGAGCAGTACTTC. Protein sequence: CASSVITGEQYF. The chain combines TRBV28 with TRBJ2-7; D is possibly TRBD1 (5 bases). Germline V gene lookup returns CDR1 MDHEN and CDR2 SYDVKM. The CDR3 is 12 amino acids. The V and J ends lost 6 bases and 6 bases respectively, with 12 bases between them.

The chain couples TRBV6-1 to TRBJ1-6; no reliable D call. The germline V gene has CDR1 MNHNS and CDR2 SASEGT. The CDR3 runs 15 residues. Trimming cost V 9 bases and J 5 bases, with 17 bases left between them. CDR3 DNA: TGTGCCAGGGCGTCACACTACTGGGATAATTCACCCCTCCACTTT. Its protein is CARASHYWDNSPLHF.

This clone was observed a handful of times. The DNA for the CDR3 is TGTGCCAGCAGCTTTGGGGGGGGAGAGGAAAAACTGTTTTTT. Its translation: CASSFGGGEEKLFF. The V and J genes are TRBV5-4 and TRBJ1-4; weak D call: TRBD1 (5 bases). The CDR3 is 14 residues long. Germline CDR1 reads SGHNT; CDR2 reads YYREEE (reference sequence). V was pared by 2 bases and J by 8 bases, with 13 bases between.

V usage is TRBV2 and J usage is TRBJ1-2; D is perhaps TRBD1 (5 bases). V was trimmed by 4 bases and J by 2 bases, leaving 8 bases between them. In germline, CDR1 is SNHLY, CDR2 FYNNEI. This CDR3 spans 13 amino acids. The CDR3 here is CASSGRENYGYTF. CDR3 sequence (DNA): TGTGCCAGCAGTGGCAGGGAAAACTATGGCTACACCTTC.

The chain is built from TRBV5-1 and TRBJ2-1; D perhaps matches TRBD1 (5 bases). Trimming left V 1 base short and J 2 bases short, with 10 bases between. CDR1 and CDR2 (germline): SGHRS, YFSETQ. The CDR3 has 15 amino acids. The CDR3 is CASSLMLDTYNEQFF. DNA of the CDR3: TGCGCCAGCAGCTTGATGCTGGACACCTACAATGAGCAGTTCTTC.

This clone was counted between two and nine times. The chain joins TRBV5-4 to TRBJ2-5, with 13 bases matching TRBD2. Germline CDR1 reads SGHNT; CDR2 reads YYREEE (reference sequence). The CDR3 extends over 17 amino acids. V lost 3 bases to trimming and J lost 5 bases; unmatched junction nucleotides: 10. The CDR3 spells CASSSGLAGLEGETQYF. The CDR3 bases are TGTGCCAGCAGCTCGGGACTAGCGGGGTTAGAGGGGGAGACCCAGTACTTC. Based on the CDR3 plus reference TRBV5-4 and TRBJ2-5, the full variable domain is ETGVTQSPTHLIKTRGQQVTLRCSSQSGHNTVSWYQQALGQGPQFIFQYYREEENGRGNFPPRFSGLQFPNYSSELNVNALELDDSALYLCASSSGLAGLEGETQYFGPGTRLLVL.

V and J are TRBV7-9 and TRBJ1-1; TRBD1 aligns across 10 bases. This CDR3 spans 13 amino acids. The V gene end was trimmed by 6 bases and the J gene end by 6 bases; junction bases not matched to a gene: 4. In germline, CDR1 is SEHNR, CDR2 FQNEAQ (reference sequence). CDR3: CASRGGQGPEAFF. The CDR3, as DNA: TGTGCCAGCAGGGGGGGACAGGGGCCTGAAGCTTTCTTT.